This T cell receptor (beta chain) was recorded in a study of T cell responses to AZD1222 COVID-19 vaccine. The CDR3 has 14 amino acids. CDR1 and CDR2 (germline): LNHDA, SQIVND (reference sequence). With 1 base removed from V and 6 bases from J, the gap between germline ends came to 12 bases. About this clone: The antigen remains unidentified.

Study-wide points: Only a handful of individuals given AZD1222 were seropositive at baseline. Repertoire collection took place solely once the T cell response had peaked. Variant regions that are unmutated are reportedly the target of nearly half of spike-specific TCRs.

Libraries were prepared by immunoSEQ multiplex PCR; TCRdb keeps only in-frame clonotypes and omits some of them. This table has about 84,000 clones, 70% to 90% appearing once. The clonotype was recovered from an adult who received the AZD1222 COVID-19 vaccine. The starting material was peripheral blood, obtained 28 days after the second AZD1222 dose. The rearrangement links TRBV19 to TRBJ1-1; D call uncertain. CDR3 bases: TGTGCCAGTAGTATAGTGGGGATTAATTCTGAAGCTTTCTTT. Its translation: CASSIVGINSEAFF.